This TCR beta chain was documented in a study of cytomegalovirus exposure and HLA in healthy donors. Study-level points and caveats: Specific recognition of CMV antigens was confirmed in vitro for a few chains (all CMV-associated). According to a later analysis, TCR clusters from the first cohort tended to co-occur in the 100 to 150 validation repertoires.

Comments on this clone: The antigen is undetermined.

CDR1 SNHLY and CDR2 FYNNEI come from the germline V gene. Trimming took off 6 bases at V and 5 bases at J, with 22 bases between the two ends. The CDR3 spans 17 residues. Profiled with immunoSEQ multiplex PCR; TCRdb holds only in-frame clones, not every one. The sample records 150,000 to 200,000 clones, about 85% being singletons. What was sequenced was PBMCs. This clonotype was sampled from a man younger than 30 in good health and CMV-seropositive. J is TRBJ2-2 and V is TRBV2; maybe TRBD1 (6 bases). The CDR3 region has the DNA TGTGCCAGCAGAGAGACCTCTTCCGGGACAAAGACCGGGGAGCTGTTTTTT. Protein product: CASRETSSGTKTGELFF.